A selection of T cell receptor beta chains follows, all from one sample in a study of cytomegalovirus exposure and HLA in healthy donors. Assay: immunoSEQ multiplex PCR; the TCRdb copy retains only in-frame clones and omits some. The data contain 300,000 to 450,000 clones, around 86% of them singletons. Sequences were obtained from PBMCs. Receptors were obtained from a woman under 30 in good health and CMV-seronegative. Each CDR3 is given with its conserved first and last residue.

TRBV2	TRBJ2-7	CASSESGGLTSYEQYF
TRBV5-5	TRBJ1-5	CASSLGTTSSGPQHF
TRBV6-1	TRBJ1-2	CASSSGNYGYTF
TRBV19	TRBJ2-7	CASSTRDSYEQYF
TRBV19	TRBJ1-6	CATNAGGRNSPLHF
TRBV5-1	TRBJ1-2	CASSLEVGDRDHTF
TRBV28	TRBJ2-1	CASCCGTVRFEQFF
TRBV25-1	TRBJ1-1	CASVGQGTEAFF
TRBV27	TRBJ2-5	CASRYGTAISTQYF
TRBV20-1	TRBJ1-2	CSPTGGSGYTF
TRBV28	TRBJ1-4	CASSPHTGGEKLFF
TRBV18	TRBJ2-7	CASSLVQNARDEQYF
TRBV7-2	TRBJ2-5	CASSQRSGRARETQYF
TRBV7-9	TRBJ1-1	CASSLVLNTEAFF
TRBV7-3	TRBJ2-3	CASSLNGGGLAVTSTDTQYF
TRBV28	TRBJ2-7	CASSLKWIGSYEQYF
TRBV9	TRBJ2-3	CASSVAAGHTDTQYF
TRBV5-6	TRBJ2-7	CASSPFTGPLSYEQYF
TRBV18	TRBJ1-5	CASSPGQGNQPQHF
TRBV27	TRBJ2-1	CASSSGLAGLNEQFF
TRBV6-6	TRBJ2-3	CASSSPGQGAPDTQYF
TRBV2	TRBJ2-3	CASSEGPHDTQYF
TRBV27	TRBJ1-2	CASSSIRGDYGYTF
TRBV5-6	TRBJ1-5	CASSLYSRGNQPQHF
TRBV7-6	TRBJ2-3	CASSLTSQEATDTQYF
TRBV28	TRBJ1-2	CASSSSADIPLVGYTF
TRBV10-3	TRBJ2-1	CAISESEAGFSSYNEQFF
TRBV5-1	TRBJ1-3	CASRSAGNTIYF
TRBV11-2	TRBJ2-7	CASSSLLFAEQYF
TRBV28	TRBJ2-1	CASSLTPSLNEQFF
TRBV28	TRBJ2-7	CASNLGSSYEQYF
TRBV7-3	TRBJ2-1	CASSFGGVRGNEQFF
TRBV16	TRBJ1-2	CASSLTGNPYGYTF
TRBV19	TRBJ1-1	CASSMGSGASLAEAFF
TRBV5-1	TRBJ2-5	CASSLVQGPQETQYF
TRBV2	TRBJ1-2	CASSDGQNYGYTF
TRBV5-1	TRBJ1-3	CASSTDSSGNTIYF
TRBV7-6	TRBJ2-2	CASSTDTRTGVPNTGELFF
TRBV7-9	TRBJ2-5	CASSGGGTSSRNKQETQYF
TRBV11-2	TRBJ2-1	CASSSHSGTSSYNEQFF